These 26 T cell receptor beta chains originate from one sample sequenced in a study of blood T cell repertoires in COVID-19. Assay used: immunoSEQ multiplex PCR; TCRdb lists only in-frame clones, some missing. The data contain 180,000 or so clones, 89% of them singletons. The sample comprised peripheral blood. The receptors were sampled from a man between 40 and 49 years old with acute or convalescent COVID-19.

The V and J genes are TRBV20-1 and TRBJ2-1, with TRBD2 matching 7 bases. CDR1 is DFQATT and CDR2 is SNEGSKA in the germline V gene (reference sequence). The CDR3 sequence is 16 residues long. The trim removed 3 bases at V and 5 bases at J, leaving 13 bases unmatched. The CDR3 region is CSASRAGVFPNNEQFF. CDR3 in DNA: TGCAGTGCTAGTCGGGCGGGGGTCTTTCCCAACAATGAGCAGTTCTTC.

The CDR3 coding sequence is TGTGCCAGCAGACAGCCGCCGAGCTCCTACAATGAGCAGTTCTTC. Protein sequence: CASRQPPSSYNEQFF. The chain employs TRBV11-2 and TRBJ2-1, with D uncertain. The germline gives CDR1 SGHAT, CDR2 FQNNGV. V was pared by 6 bases and J by 0 bases, with 12 bases between. CDR3 size: 15 residues.

J is TRBJ2-2 and V is TRBV6-2 or TRBV6-3, with D maybe TRBD2 (5 bases). CDR1 is MNHEY, CDR2 SVGEGT, per germline. V was clipped by 0 bases and J by 1 base, with 18 bases between them. The CDR3 extends over 19 amino acids. CDR3 nucleotides: TGTGCCAGCAGTTACTCGTTTCGGGAAACCCCTCAGAACACCGGGGAGCTGTTTTTT. As protein: CASSYSFRETPQNTGELFF.

The rearrangement uses TRBV11-2 and TRBJ1-2, with D hard to call. CDR1 SGHAT and CDR2 FQNNGV come from the germline V gene. The CDR3 totals 14 residues. The V end lost 1 base, the J end lost 4 bases, and 10 bases lay between the germline ends. Here the CDR3 reads CASSLAVTSYGYTF. The CDR3 bases are TGTGCCAGCAGCTTAGCGGTGACTTCCTATGGCTACACCTTC.

The chain uses TRBV6-2 or TRBV6-3 and TRBJ1-4; no clear D gene. Germline CDR1 reads MNHEY; CDR2 reads SVGEGT. CDR3 length equals 16 residues. Deletions cut 0 bases from V and 7 bases from J, with 15 bases between. The CDR3 DNA follows: TGTGCCAGCAGTTACTCGAGGAGGGATCGACGTGAAAAACTGTTTTTT. As protein: CASSYSRRDRREKLFF.

This clone was detected only a few times. The chain employs TRBV11-2 and TRBJ1-4; D is uncertain. The CDR3 consists of 12 residues. V was shortened by 5 bases and J by 8 bases, with 9 bases between the two germline ends. Germline-derived CDR1 and CDR2 are SGHAT and FQNNGV. This CDR3 is CASSRHGEKLFF. As DNA, the CDR3 is TGTGCCAGCAGCCGACACGGAGAAAAACTGTTTTTT.

This chain connects TRBV5-6 to TRBJ2-3; 8 nucleotides line up with TRBD2. V lost 4 bases and J lost 4; bases outside the gene matches: 5. Germline-derived CDR1 and CDR2 are SGHDT and YYEEEE. The CDR3 has 14 amino acids. The CDR3 loop reads CASSPGGQADTQYF. CDR3 in DNA: TGTGCCAGCAGCCCGGGGGGGCAGGCAGATACGCAGTATTTT.

The CDR3 loop is CASARQGINTEAFF. The CDR3 DNA reads TGTGCCAGTGCCCGACAGGGAATAAACACTGAAGCTTTCTTT. The chain carries TRBV19 and TRBJ1-1, with 7 positions matching TRBD1. Losses at the gene ends were 8 bases for V and 2 bases for J; bases not matched to a gene: 8. This CDR3 spans 14 amino acids. The germline gives CDR1 LNHDA, CDR2 SQIVND (reference sequence).

The chain joins TRBV27 to TRBJ1-1; 8 positions agree with TRBD1. The CDR3 consists of 14 residues. The germline gives CDR1 MNHEY, CDR2 SMNVEV (reference sequence). Trimming took 5 bases from V and 4 from J; bases not matched to a gene: 6. CDR3 region: CASSTTGGATEAFF. The CDR3 DNA reads TGTGCCAGCAGTACTACAGGGGGGGCCACTGAAGCTTTCTTT.

The genes are TRBV2 and TRBJ1-2; TRBD1 matches 7 bases. In germline, CDR1 is SNHLY, CDR2 FYNNEI. The CDR3 has 15 amino acids. The junction had 11 bases not matched to a gene; V was cut back by 5 bases and J by 5 bases. CDR3 sequence: CASSKTGQATYGYTF. In DNA form, the CDR3 reads TGTGCCAGCAGTAAAACCGGACAGGCCACTTATGGCTACACCTTC.

The chain couples TRBV27 to TRBJ1-1, with 8 bases matching TRBD1. The CDR3 extends over 14 amino acids. V dropped 5 bases and J dropped 4; count of bases not matched to a gene: 6. Germline assignment: CDR1 MNHEY and CDR2 SMNVEV (reference sequence). CDR3 loop: CASSPDRAGTEAFF. The CDR3 nucleotides read TGTGCCAGCAGTCCGGACAGGGCAGGCACTGAAGCTTTCTTT.

This chain connects TRBV7-8 to TRBJ2-6; maybe TRBD2 (5 bases). CDR1 and CDR2 (germline): SGHVS, FQNEAQ. This CDR3 is built from 17 residues. Trimming took 5 bases from V and 0 from J, leaving 14 bases between them. CDR3 bases: TGTGCCAGCAGCAATCCTCGGGGATACTCTGGGGCCAACGTCCTGACTTTC. Translation: CASSNPRGYSGANVLTF.

The chain carries TRBV12-3 or TRBV12-4 and TRBJ2-1; 12 positions agree with TRBD1. The CDR3 is made up of 13 amino acids. The J segment lost 7 bases and the V segment lost 10 bases, leaving 5 bases of the junction unmatched. CDR3: CATGTGGMNEQFF. The CDR3 nucleotides read TGTGCCACCGGGACAGGGGGCATGAATGAGCAGTTCTTC.

The V call is TRBV28, the J call TRBJ2-6, with D maybe TRBD2 (5 bases). From germline, CDR1 is MDHEN and CDR2 SYDVKM. This CDR3 has 17 residues. V was clipped by 10 bases and J by 3 bases, with 22 bases between them. CDR3 sequence: CATKMLATTGGANVLTF. The DNA of the CDR3 is TGTGCCACCAAGATGCTAGCTACAACGGGTGGGGCCAACGTCCTGACTTTC.

Regarding this clone: The junction does not match germline at one end; this may be a read error. V and J are TRBV30 and TRBJ2-2; 7 nucleotides line up with TRBD2. This CDR3 comprises 11 residues. Germline CDR1 and CDR2: GTSNPN and SVGIG (reference sequence). This CDR3 is CGWGLSGELFF. The CDR3 nucleotides read TGTGGCTGGGGACTAAGCGGGGAGCTGTTTTTT.

The rearrangement joins TRBV5-1 to TRBJ1-2, with TRBD1 as a possible D gene (5 bases). The length of the CDR3 is 14 residues. Per the germline V gene, CDR1 is SGHRS and CDR2 is YFSETQ. V dropped 6 bases and J dropped 4 bases, with 16 bases sitting between them. CDR3 DNA sequence: TGCGCCAGCACCCAGGACACGGAGATCTATGGCTACACCTTC. Amino acids: CASTQDTEIYGYTF. The full variable domain, in which reference TRBV5-1 and TRBJ1-2 provide the parts outside the CDR3, is KAGVTQTPRYLIKTRGQQVTLSCSPISGHRSVSWYQQTPGQGLQFLFEYFSETQRNKGNFPGRFSGRQFSNSRSEMNVSTLELGDSALYLCASTQDTEIYGYTFGSGTRLTVV.

The V and J genes are TRBV5-4 and TRBJ1-2; 7 bases match TRBD1. The germline V gene has CDR1 SGHNT and CDR2 YYREEE (reference sequence). CDR3 length equals 15 residues. J gave up 2 bases and V 4 bases, and 8 bases lay outside the gene matches. This chain's CDR3 is CASSPGVTGNYGYTF. The DNA of the CDR3 is TGTGCCAGCAGCCCGGGGGTGACAGGGAACTATGGCTACACCTTC.

V gene TRBV9 combines with J gene TRBJ2-7; 10 bases agree with TRBD1. V shed 4 bases and J 7 bases; nucleotides not matched to a gene: 8. This CDR3 contains 14 residues. Germline V CDR1 and CDR2: SGDLS, YYNGEE. As DNA, the CDR3 is TGTGCCAGCAGCACGCGGGACAGGGGCTTTGAGCAGTACTTC. It translates to CASSTRDRGFEQYF.

V usage is TRBV5-1 and J usage is TRBJ1-4, with unresolved D. This CDR3 region has 16 residues. V was trimmed by 0 bases and J by 1 base, leaving 10 bases between them. Germline V gene lookup returns CDR1 SGHRS and CDR2 YFSETQ. For the CDR3, the DNA is TGCGCCAGCAGCTTGGTTCAAGGAGTAACTAATGAAAAACTGTTTTTT. Amino acid sequence: CASSLVQGVTNEKLFF.

This chain links TRBV10-3 with TRBJ2-3, with D maybe TRBD1 (7 bases). Germline values: CDR1 ENHRY, CDR2 SYGVKD. Trimming stripped 3 bases from V and 7 bases from J, with 14 bases between. The CDR3 is 14 amino acids. The CDR3 region has the DNA TGTGCCATCAGTGATTCCCCAGGGGGGAATACGCAGTATTTT. As protein: CAISDSPGGNTQYF.

In its sample, this clone is medium-sized. The chain employs TRBV2 and TRBJ1-6; no clear D gene. The CDR3 has 16 amino acids. Trimming cost V 6 bases and J 0 bases, with 12 bases left between them. Germline-derived CDR1 and CDR2 are SNHLY and FYNNEI. Here the CDR3 reads CASREEGSSYNSPLHF. DNA of the CDR3: TGTGCCAGCAGGGAGGAGGGAAGCTCCTATAATTCACCCCTCCACTTT.

V gene TRBV5-6 combines with J gene TRBJ1-5, with D perhaps matching TRBD1 (6 bases). The CDR3 spans 13 residues. V lost 5 bases to trimming and J lost 4 bases, with 10 bases between them. The germline V gene has CDR1 SGHDT and CDR2 YYEEEE. For the CDR3, the DNA is TGTGCCAGCAGTACAGGGTCAAATCAGCCCCAGCATTTT. Residues: CASSTGSNQPQHF.

The rearrangement joins TRBV7-2 to TRBJ2-7, with 14 bases aligning to TRBD2. The V gene end was trimmed by 4 bases and the J gene end by 11 bases; junction bases not matched to a gene: 7. Germline values: CDR1 SGHTA, CDR2 FQGNSA. The CDR3 length is 14 residues. The CDR3 region is CASSSRLAGGHKYF. The CDR3 nucleotides are TGTGCCAGCAGCTCCCGACTAGCGGGGGGGCACAAGTACTTC.

This chain connects TRBV19 to TRBJ1-2, with D perhaps matching TRBD1 (5 bases). Trimming took off 0 bases at V and 7 bases at J, with 9 bases between the two ends. Germline CDR1 is LNHDA and CDR2 is SQIVND (reference sequence). The length of the CDR3 is 13 residues. DNA for the CDR3: TGTGCCAGTAGTATAGACAGGGTGGCTGGCTACACCTTC. Its translation: CASSIDRVAGYTF.

CDR3: CASSGMTGGYGYTF. CDR3 bases: TGCGCCAGCAGCGGGATGACAGGGGGCTATGGCTACACCTTC. The chain employs TRBV5-1 and TRBJ1-2, with 9 positions matching TRBD1. The CDR3 is made up of 14 amino acids. With 4 bases clipped from V and 4 bases from J, the junction kept 5 bases outside the gene matches. Germline V gene data show CDR1 as SGHRS and CDR2 as YFSETQ.

The chain has TRBV19 and TRBJ2-5; 11 positions match TRBD1. The CDR3 sequence is 14 residues long. CDR1 LNHDA and CDR2 SQIVND come from the germline V gene (reference sequence). With V trimmed by 6 bases and J by 5 bases, 5 bases remained unmatched. CDR3 amino acids: CASRPGTGGETQYF. The CDR3 DNA reads TGTGCCAGTAGGCCCGGGACAGGGGGTGAGACCCAGTACTTC.